These 11 T cell receptor beta chains were sequenced from one sample in a study of identical twins. One entry per CDR3 protein results from TCRdb running MiXCR on the 5' RACE reads. The sample has 510,000 or so distinct CDR3 sequences; 13% to 15% are singletons. Another study also made use of these data, one on yellow fever vaccine responses in identical twins.

The source material was CD4+ T cells sorted from blood. These receptors were collected from a woman aged 18-29 years in good health.

This chain links TRBV28 with TRBJ2-3, with 7 positions matching TRBD1. Trimming took 3 bases from V and 0 from J; bases not matched to a gene: 9. Germline loops: CDR1 MDHEN, CDR2 SYDVKM. The CDR3 length is 17 residues. The CDR3, as DNA: TGTGCCAGCAGTTTCACGACAGGGAAGAGAAGCACAGATACGCAGTATTTT. This encodes CASSFTTGKRSTDTQYF.

This clonotype was counted at least ten times. Germline and junction disagree at one end, which may indicate a read error. The V gene is TRBV5-1, the J gene TRBJ2-1; D not resolved. The CDR3 sequence is 13 residues long. Germline loops: CDR1 SGHRS, CDR2 YFSETQ. CDR3 coding DNA: TGTGCCAGCAGTAGGGACTCCTACAATGAGCAGTTCTTC. This encodes CASSRDSYNEQFF.

This clonotype was found a few times. The V call is TRBV12-3 or TRBV12-4, the J call TRBJ1-1, with 7 bases lining up with TRBD1. The CDR3 sequence is 14 residues long. V gave up 7 bases and J gave up 0 bases; unmatched junction bases: 5. Here the CDR3 DNA reads TGTGCCAGCAACCCGGACAGGCTGAACACTGAAGCTTTCTTT. Its protein is CASNPDRLNTEAFF.

This chain uses TRBV25-1 with TRBJ1-5; TRBD1 agrees at 10 bases. This CDR3 contains 16 residues. Per germline, CDR1 MGHDK and CDR2 SYGVNS. The ends lost 3 bases at V and 3 bases at J; junction bases unmatched: 5. CDR3 sequence: CASSDPGTGDNQPQHF. For the CDR3, the DNA is TGTGCCAGCAGTGATCCCGGGACAGGGGACAATCAGCCCCAGCATTTT.

This chain uses TRBV19 with TRBJ2-3, with D possibly TRBD1 on 6 matching bases. V lost 1 base and J lost 2, with 10 bases in between. The CDR3 length is 15 residues. Germline CDR1 reads LNHDA; CDR2 reads SQIVND (reference sequence). The CDR3 region has the DNA TGTGCCAGTAGTATAGGGGGACACTCCACAGATACGCAGTATTTT. This sequence encodes CASSIGGHSTDTQYF.

The gene calls are TRBV11-2 and TRBJ2-7, with D perhaps TRBD1 (6 bases). Trimming pared 1 base from V and 6 bases from J, leaving 10 bases between. The CDR3 is made up of 13 amino acids. Germline CDR1 and CDR2: SGHAT and FQNNGV. CDR3 DNA: TGTGCCAGCAGCTTAGTCGCAGGGGCCGAGCAGTACTTC. Its translation is CASSLVAGAEQYF. Together with reference TRBV11-2 and TRBJ2-7, the CDR3 gives the full variable domain: EAGVAQSPRYKIIEKRQSVAFWCNPISGHATLYWYQQILGQGPKLLIQFQNNGVVDDSQLPKDRFSAERLKGVDSTLKIQPAKLEDSAVYLCASSLVAGAEQYFGPGTRLTVT.

The chain has TRBV6-2 or TRBV6-3 and TRBJ2-1, with 7 bases aligning to TRBD2. CDR1 and CDR2 (germline): MNHEY, SVGEGT. The CDR3 loop spans 15 amino acids. Trimming took 2 bases from V and 4 from J; bases not matched to a gene: 5. CDR3 DNA: TGTGCCAGCAGTTACGGGGGGGTGGGGTACAATGAGCAGTTCTTC. Protein product: CASSYGGVGYNEQFF.

This clonotype came up a few times. The chain couples TRBV12-3 or TRBV12-4 to TRBJ2-3; D ambiguous. The CDR3 loop spans 15 amino acids. V dropped 1 base and J dropped 7 bases, with 15 bases sitting between them. The chain's CDR3 is CASSLGTLTDNTQYF. CDR3 in DNA: TGTGCCAGCAGTTTAGGTACCTTGACGGATAATACGCAGTATTTT.

V gene TRBV5-5 combines with J gene TRBJ2-1; 9 nucleotides align to TRBD2. Per germline, CDR1 SGHKS and CDR2 YYEKEE (reference sequence). V lost 5 bases, J lost 0 bases, and 9 bases stayed unmatched. The CDR3 consists of 17 residues. The CDR3 DNA is TGTGCCAGCAGAGTCAAGTCTAGCGGGAACTCCTACAATGAGCAGTTCTTC. This sequence encodes CASRVKSSGNSYNEQFF. The full variable domain, in which reference TRBV5-5 and TRBJ2-1 provide the parts outside the CDR3, is DAGVTQSPTHLIKTRGQQVTLRCSPISGHKSVSWYQQVLGQGPQFIFQYYEKEERGRGNFPDRFSARQFPNYSSELNVNALLLGDSALYLCASRVKSSGNSYNEQFFGPGTRLTVL.

Only a few counts were recorded for this clonotype. V and J are TRBV5-1 and TRBJ1-2; D remains ambiguous. V lost 0 bases, J lost 4 bases, and 10 bases lay in between. Germline loops: CDR1 SGHRS, CDR2 YFSETQ. The CDR3 has 14 residues. CDR3 protein: CASSLERLTYGYTF. CDR3 bases: TGCGCCAGCAGCTTGGAGAGGTTAACCTATGGCTACACCTTC.

This clonotype was observed a few times. The chain couples TRBV4-1 to TRBJ2-5, with a tentative D call TRBD2 (6 bases). V was clipped by 1 base and J by 0 bases, with 9 bases between them. CDR3 length equals 15 residues. Germline CDR1 reads MGHRA; CDR2 reads YSYEKL. CDR3 in amino acids: CASSQVRGYQETQYF. The CDR3 DNA sequence: TGCGCCAGCAGCCAAGTCCGGGGGTACCAAGAGACCCAGTACTTC.